Listed below are T cell receptor beta chains from one sample, sequenced in a study of blood T cell repertoires in COVID-19. Here immunoSEQ multiplex PCR was the method, and the copy in TCRdb shows in-frame clones only, minus some. This table holds some 350,000 clones, over 70% found once. Sequencing input: PBMCs or T cells enriched from blood (not recorded which). These receptors were taken from a man aged 25 to 45 who had recovered from COVID-19. Both conserved end residues are part of each CDR3. The D gene is left open where the match is weak.

D,J,V,CDR3,DNA
TRBD1,TRBJ1-1,TRBV5-1,CASNEQGASTEAFF,TGCGCCAGCAACGAACAGGGGGCGTCTACTGAAGCTTTCTTT
TRBD1,TRBJ1-2,TRBV28,CASSPFGLTGGTSYGYTF,TGTGCCAGCAGTCCGTTCGGCCTAACAGGGGGCACCTCCTATGGCTACACCTTC
TRBD2,TRBJ2-1,TRBV19,CASSMTSGGGVNEQFF,TGTGCCAGTAGTATGACTAGCGGGGGGGGAGTGAATGAGCAGTTCTTC
NA,TRBJ2-1,TRBV5-1,CASSLVGAAEQFF,TGCGCCAGCAGCCTCGTAGGCGCGGCTGAGCAGTTCTTC
TRBD2,TRBJ2-3,TRBV4-1,CASSPGLAGLDTQYF,TGCGCCAGCAGCCCGGGACTAGCGGGGCTAGATACGCAGTATTTT
NA,TRBJ1-1,TRBV18,CASSPSLEFTAFF,TGTGCCAGCTCACCATCCCTGGAGTTTACAGCTTTCTTT
NA,TRBJ1-3,TRBV2,CASSVSGGNTIYF,TGTGCCAGCAGTGTATCTGGCGGAAACACCATATATTTT
TRBD1,TRBJ2-7,TRBV6-5,CASSQGTGAPEQYF,TGTGCCAGCAGTCAGGGGACAGGGGCTCCCGAGCAGTACTTC
TRBD1,TRBJ1-3,TRBV11-2,CASSPRTGVKGDSGNTIYF,TGTGCCAGCAGCCCAAGGACAGGGGTAAAAGGGGACTCTGGAAACACCATATATTTT
TRBD1,TRBJ1-1,TRBV28,CASRPGQGIAEAFF,TGTGCCAGCAGACCGGGACAGGGAATCGCTGAAGCTTTCTTT
TRBD1,TRBJ1-1,TRBV7-3,CASSTRTGGLNTEAFF,TGTGCCAGCAGCACAAGGACAGGGGGCTTAAACACTGAAGCTTTCTTT
TRBD1,TRBJ2-7,TRBV5-1,CASRTGGKNEQYF,TGCGCCAGCAGGACAGGGGGTAAAAACGAGCAGTACTTC
NA,TRBJ1-2,TRBV7-9,CASSLAEGTGYTF,TGTGCCAGCAGCTTAGCTGAGGGTACTGGCTACACCTTC
TRBD1,TRBJ2-2,TRBV27,CASSRRTGDTGELFF,TGTGCCAGCAGCAGGAGGACAGGTGACACCGGGGAGCTGTTTTTT
NA,TRBJ1-5,TRBV28,CATLSRGIWGPQHF,TGTGCCACCTTGTCGAGGGGGATCTGGGGGCCCCAGCATTTT
TRBD1,TRBJ2-5,TRBV12-3/TRBV12-4,CASRAGGPQYF,TGTGCCAGCAGGGCAGGGGGCCCCCAGTACTTC